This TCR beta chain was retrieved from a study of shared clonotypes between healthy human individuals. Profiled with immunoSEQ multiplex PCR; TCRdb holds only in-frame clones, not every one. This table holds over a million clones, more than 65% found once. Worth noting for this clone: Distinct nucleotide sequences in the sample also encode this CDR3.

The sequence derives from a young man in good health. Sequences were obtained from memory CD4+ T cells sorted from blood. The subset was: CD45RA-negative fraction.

The CDR3 is CASSKARYEQYF. CDR3 in DNA: TGTGCCAGCAGCAAAGCCAGATACGAGCAGTACTTC. The chain combines TRBV21-1 with TRBJ2-7; the table calls TRBD1, which could not be checked here. TRBV21-1 is assigned pseudogene status. The CDR3 has 12 amino acids.